The 28 T cell receptor beta chains presented below share a single source sample, sequenced in a study of OX40 agonist ivuxolimab in advanced cancers. This table comes from immunoSEQ multiplex PCR, and its TCRdb copy is limited to in-frame clones, with some not included. The sample consists of roughly 60,000 clones, approximately 86% of them appearing once. The material was CD4+ or CD8+ T cells sorted from blood, obtained in a trial of the OX40 agonist ivuxolimab. The receptors stem from an adult with an advanced solid tumor such as melanoma, head and neck, liver or kidney cancer.

The chain joins TRBV2 to TRBJ2-4; D perhaps matches TRBD1 (6 bases). CDR1 is SNHLY and CDR2 is FYNNEI in the germline V gene. This CDR3 region has 16 residues. V was clipped by 6 bases and J by 0 bases, with 15 bases between them. The DNA for the CDR3 is TGTGCCAGCAGCGCCAGGGGATTTCTAGCCAAAAACATTCAGTACTTC. Translating it yields CASSARGFLAKNIQYF.

The V and J genes are TRBV5-4 and TRBJ1-2; the D gene is possibly TRBD1 (5 bases). Germline V gene sequence: CDR1 SGHNT, CDR2 YYREEE (reference sequence). The CDR3 consists of 14 residues. The V gene lost 4 bases and the J gene lost 4 bases, with 14 bases spanning the gap. In nucleotides, the CDR3 is TGTGCCAGCAGCGCAGGGAATTGGGGCTATGGCTACACCTTC. Translated, it gives CASSAGNWGYGYTF. The full variable domain, rest sourced from reference TRBV5-4 and TRBJ1-2, is ETGVTQSPTHLIKTRGQQVTLRCSSQSGHNTVSWYQQALGQGPQFIFQYYREEENGRGNFPPRFSGLQFPNYSSELNVNALELDDSALYLCASSAGNWGYGYTFGSGTRLTVV.

This chain connects TRBV5-4 to TRBJ2-7; D is ambiguous. The germline gives CDR1 SGHNT, CDR2 YYREEE (reference sequence). The CDR3 loop spans 16 amino acids. Trimming removed 1 base at V and 6 bases at J, with 20 bases between. CDR3 amino acids: CASSLRGGQGIGEQYF. CDR3 nucleotide sequence: TGTGCCAGCAGCTTGCGAGGCGGTCAAGGTATTGGCGAGCAGTACTTC.

The chain is built from TRBV15 and TRBJ2-1; a weak D match, TRBD1 (6 bases). The CDR3 has 14 amino acids. CDR1 LNHNV and CDR2 YYDKDF come from the germline V gene (reference sequence). Between the trimmed V and J ends, which lost 2 bases and 8 bases, there was a span of 13 bases. CDR3 DNA sequence: TGTGCCACCAGCAGATCACTCGCAGGGGATGAGCAGTTCTTC. As protein: CATSRSLAGDEQFF.

The chain is built from TRBV9 and TRBJ2-7; D uncertain. Germline V gives CDR1 SGDLS, CDR2 YYNGEE. The CDR3 contains 14 residues. Trimming took 0 bases from V and 0 from J, leaving 7 bases between them. In nucleotides, the CDR3 is TGTGCCAGCAGCGTAGGTATCACCTCCTACGAGCAGTACTTC. Translating it yields CASSVGITSYEQYF.

The chain couples TRBV27 to TRBJ2-7, with D possibly matching TRBD2 (6 bases). This CDR3 region has 14 residues. Germline V gene data show CDR1 as MNHEY and CDR2 as SMNVEV (reference sequence). V lost 6 bases to trimming and J lost 3 bases, with 15 bases between them. Here the CDR3 DNA reads TGTGCCAGCAGGCCCGGGACTTTACTCTACGAGCAGTACTTC. Residues: CASRPGTLLYEQYF.

The rearrangement links TRBV7-3 to TRBJ2-7, with 10 bases aligning to TRBD1. The CDR3 extends over 13 amino acids. Germline trimming cut 3 bases from V and 7 bases from J; bases unmatched to any gene: 3. Germline V gene data show CDR1 as SGHTA and CDR2 as FQGTGA. The CDR3, as DNA: TGTGCCAGCAGCTTGGACAGGGGGTGGGAGCAGTACTTC. Its protein product is CASSLDRGWEQYF.

This chain joins TRBV9 and TRBJ2-2, with TRBD1 identical over 9 bases. Germline CDR1 and CDR2: SGDLS and YYNGEE. CDR3 size: 17 residues. Trimming cost V 0 bases and J 3 bases; bases outside gene matches: 6. In DNA, the CDR3 is TGTGCCAGCAGCGTAGACAGGGACAGGGTATACACCGGGGAGCTGTTTTTT. Translation gives CASSVDRDRVYTGELFF.

The chain employs TRBV11-3 and TRBJ2-7; no definite D call. The CDR3 runs to 14 residues. CDR1 is SGHNT and CDR2 is YENEEA in the germline V gene. Trimming stripped 0 bases from V and 0 bases from J, with 6 bases between. CDR3 amino acids: CASSLETGSYEQYF. CDR3 nucleotide sequence: TGTGCCAGCAGCTTAGAAACGGGCTCCTACGAGCAGTACTTC.

Only one count was recorded for this clone. The V and J genes are TRBV2 and TRBJ2-3; no clear D gene. CDR1 and CDR2 (germline): SNHLY, FYNNEI. Trimming stripped 4 bases from V and 2 bases from J, with 13 bases between. The CDR3 runs 15 residues. CDR3 sequence: CASSASRANTDTQYF. CDR3 DNA sequence: TGTGCCAGCAGTGCCTCCCGGGCAAACACAGATACGCAGTATTTT.

This rearrangement joins TRBV7-2 to TRBJ2-1; D is undetermined. Between the trimmed V and J ends, which lost 1 base and 0 bases, there was a span of 13 bases. The CDR3 loop spans 17 amino acids. Germline V gene sequence: CDR1 SGHTA, CDR2 FQGNSA. The DNA of the CDR3 is TGTGCCAGCAGCTTAGATGGTGGGCCTAGCTCCTACAATGAGCAGTTCTTC. Its translation: CASSLDGGPSSYNEQFF.

V and J are TRBV30 and TRBJ2-7; D unclear. The CDR3 length is 11 residues. V lost 3 bases, J lost 4 bases, and 7 bases lay in between. Per germline, CDR1 GTSNPN and CDR2 SVGIG (reference sequence). CDR3 coding DNA: TGTGCCTGGAGCTCTTTTTACGAGCAGTACTTC. Residues: CAWSSFYEQYF.

V and J are TRBV9 and TRBJ2-7; TRBD2 might be the D (5 bases). Trimming took off 4 bases at V and 9 bases at J, with 20 bases between the two ends. The CDR3 spans 14 residues. From germline, CDR1 is SGDLS and CDR2 YYNGEE. This CDR3 reads CASSPQSEGGGQYF. CDR3 DNA sequence: TGTGCCAGCAGCCCCCAATCCGAAGGAGGAGGGCAGTACTTC.

The chain recombines TRBV7-8 with TRBJ2-7, with 12 bases that match TRBD2. The CDR3 has 17 amino acids. Trimming took 5 bases from V and 2 from J; bases not matched to a gene: 10. Germline V CDR1 and CDR2: SGHVS, FQNEAQ. The CDR3: CASSPAGLAGKAYEQYF. The DNA of the CDR3 is TGTGCCAGCAGCCCGGCGGGACTAGCGGGCAAAGCCTACGAGCAGTACTTC.

The CDR3 nucleotides read TGTGCCAGCAGTAGGGACGGCACCGGGGAGCTGTTTTTT. This gives the protein CASSRDGTGELFF. This chain links TRBV2 with TRBJ2-2, with D possibly called TRBD1 or TRBD2 (5 bases each). Germline V gene data show CDR1 as SNHLY and CDR2 as FYNNEI. V was clipped by 5 bases and J by 4 bases, with 8 bases between them. This CDR3 has 13 residues.

The rearrangement links TRBV18 to TRBJ2-1; 7 nucleotides match TRBD2. Per germline, CDR1 KGHSH and CDR2 LQKENI. V lost 3 bases to trimming and J lost 7 bases; unmatched junction nucleotides: 12. The CDR3 spans 16 residues. The CDR3 loop is CASSPRVAGVDNEQFF. DNA of the CDR3: TGTGCCAGCTCACCGAGGGTCGCGGGAGTGGATAATGAGCAGTTCTTC.

This clone has more than one count but fewer than ten. The chain joins TRBV28 to TRBJ1-5, with D maybe TRBD1 (6 bases). Germline assignment: CDR1 MDHEN and CDR2 SYDVKM. The CDR3 covers 18 residues. The V and J ends lost 3 bases and 1 base respectively, with 19 bases between them. The CDR3 is CASSFPQTGRRSNQPQHF. CDR3 sequence (DNA): TGTGCCAGCAGTTTCCCCCAGACAGGACGGAGAAGCAATCAGCCCCAGCATTTT.

This sequence joins TRBV28 and TRBJ2-7; D might be TRBD2 (5 bases). CDR3 length: 13 amino acids. The germline V and J ends were trimmed by 6 bases and 2 bases, with 11 bases remaining between them. Looked up from germline, CDR1 is MDHEN and CDR2 is SYDVKM. The CDR3 DNA follows: TGTGCCAGCAGGGACTTACCTACCTACGAGCAGTACTTC. Translated: CASRDLPTYEQYF.

CDR3 nucleotides: TGCGCCAGCAGTAACCTAGCGGGAGCCGACACCGGGGAGCTGTTTTTT. It specifies CASSNLAGADTGELFF. This chain uses TRBV5-1 with TRBJ2-2, with 10 bases that match TRBD2. CDR1 is SGHRS, CDR2 YFSETQ, per germline. The length of the CDR3 is 16 residues. With V trimmed by 5 bases and J by 3 bases, 7 bases remained unmatched.

The chain carries TRBV19 and TRBJ2-1, with D possibly TRBD1 on 5 matching bases. V was shortened by 3 bases and J by 13 bases, with 13 bases between the two germline ends. The CDR3 length is 12 residues. Germline loops: CDR1 LNHDA, CDR2 SQIVND (reference sequence). CDR3 nucleotides: TGTGCCAGTAGTATGGGGCCCAAGTCTCAGTTCTTC. It yields the protein CASSMGPKSQFF.

This chain links TRBV2 with TRBJ2-7, with 7 bases fitting TRBD1. Germline V gives CDR1 SNHLY, CDR2 FYNNEI. The CDR3 runs 14 residues. V shed 1 base, J shed 5 bases, and the junction held 5 bases outside the gene matches. CDR3 loop: CASSEGTGLHEQYF. The CDR3, as DNA: TGTGCCAGCAGTGAAGGGACAGGTCTCCACGAGCAGTACTTC. The complete variable domain, with remaining parts taken from reference TRBV2 and TRBJ2-7, reads EPEVTQTPSHQVTQMGQEVILRCVPISNHLYFYWYRQILGQKVEFLVSFYNNEISEKSEIFDDQFSVERPDGSNFTLKIRSTKLEDSAMYFCASSEGTGLHEQYFGPGTRLTVT.

This clone was detected only a few times. The V and J genes are TRBV5-8 and TRBJ1-5, with 8 bases identical to TRBD1. The CDR3 spans 13 residues. Losses at the gene ends were 4 bases for V and 7 bases for J; bases not matched to a gene: 4. The germline V gene encodes CDR1 SGHTS and CDR2 YDEGEE. CDR3 amino acids: CASSLTGDQPQHF. The CDR3 coding sequence is TGTGCCAGCAGCCTGACAGGGGACCAGCCCCAGCATTTT.

The J gene is TRBJ1-6, the V gene TRBV6-1; no firm D call. Germline CDR1 is MNHNS and CDR2 is SASEGT. CDR3 length equals 12 residues. Deletions cut 3 bases from V and 8 bases from J, with 5 bases between. The CDR3 region is CASSESDSPLHF. The CDR3 bases are TGTGCCAGCAGTGAGTCCGATTCACCCCTCCACTTT.

The CDR3 region is CASSLSSGNRLSYEQYF. CDR3 coding DNA: TGTGCCAGCAGTTTATCGTCGGGGAATAGGCTTTCCTACGAGCAGTACTTC. V and J are TRBV27 and TRBJ2-7; D is possibly TRBD2 (5 bases). V lost 0 bases and J lost 1, with 16 bases in between. The CDR3 sequence is 17 residues long. CDR1 and CDR2 (germline): MNHEY, SMNVEV (reference sequence).

This clone was detected only once. The chain recombines TRBV21-1 with TRBJ2-7; the table's D call, TRBD1, has no DNA check behind it. TRBV21-1 is a listed pseudogene. The CDR3 spans 13 residues. The CDR3 region has the DNA TGTGCCAGCAGCCCCGACAGGGGCCACGAGCAGTACTTC. It yields the protein CASSPDRGHEQYF.

The V gene is TRBV5-1, the J gene TRBJ1-6; D unresolved. The CDR3 is 16 amino acids. Germline V CDR1 and CDR2: SGHRS, YFSETQ. The V gene lost 4 bases and the J gene lost 10 bases, with 21 bases spanning the gap. The CDR3 reads CASSILQIGVGSPLHF. The CDR3 DNA is TGCGCCAGCAGCATTTTACAGATTGGGGTTGGCTCACCCCTCCACTTT.

The rearrangement joins TRBV15 to TRBJ1-4; D not certain. Trimming pared 4 bases from V and 0 bases from J, leaving 9 bases between. CDR3 length: 15 residues. Germline CDR1 and CDR2: LNHNV and YYDKDF (reference sequence). The CDR3: CATSKRVTTNEKLFF. The CDR3 coding sequence is TGTGCCACCAGCAAAAGAGTGACAACTAATGAAAAACTGTTTTTT.

The chain is built from TRBV9 and TRBJ1-2; possibly TRBD1 for D (5 bases). The germline V gene has CDR1 SGDLS and CDR2 YYNGEE. CDR3 length: 16 amino acids. V was trimmed by 4 bases and J by 1 base, leaving 17 bases between them. The CDR3 nucleotides are TGTGCCAGCAGCCGAGAGACAGCGCTGGATAACTATGGCTACACCTTC. Amino acids: CASSRETALDNYGYTF.